This T cell receptor (beta chain) was captured by sequencing in a study of OX40 agonist ivuxolimab in advanced cancers. The V gene lost 3 bases and the J gene lost 5 bases, with 3 bases spanning the gap. CDR1 and CDR2 from the germline V gene are LNHDA and SQIVND (reference sequence). CDR3 size: 11 residues. TCRdb keeps only in-frame clones here, not all; method: immunoSEQ multiplex PCR. Seen here are 66,000 or so clones, around 81% observed once, and the top ten hold approximately 4.8%. Whole-study findings and limits: More expanded clones were found, on average, in CD8+ than in CD4+ T cells. There were also nonresponders showing low normalized T-cell clonal expansion.

This clone was counted once. Its target is not known. The same CDR3 is also encoded by other DNA sequences in this sample. This TCR came from an adult with an advanced solid tumor such as melanoma, head and neck, liver or kidney cancer. The genes are TRBV19 and TRBJ2-3; no definite D call. Specimen: CD4+ or CD8+ T cells sorted from blood, collected in a trial of the OX40 agonist ivuxolimab. CDR3 protein: CASSIQDTQYF. DNA of the CDR3: TGTGCCAGTAGTATTCAAGATACGCAGTATTTT.